This TCR beta chain was profiled in a study of blood T cell repertoires in COVID-19 (dated by TCRdb to 2020 to 2022). A note on the overall study: Samples from collaborators originated in the United States, Italy and Spain and spanned both the acute and convalescent phases of COVID-19. A freely available public database, intended as a resource for researchers studying the immune response to SARS-CoV-2, is where the repertoires were released. The samples were drawn from two sources: the first 160 participants of the ongoing ImmuneRACE study, and approximately 1,300 subjects contributed by 6 global collaborators. Sample metadata almost always included a de-identified subject ID, COVID-19 status, age in years and sex. Where available, HLA class I and class II types were obtained from metadata supplied by the sample provider rather than from assay-based typing. Deeply sampled blood TCRbeta repertoires from subjects exposed to, actively infected with, or recovered from COVID-19 were included in the dataset. The material from the prospective study consisted of cDNA or gDNA derived from T cells, B-cell-depleted T cells, or PBMCs.

For this clone: It lacks a known antigen. No quality values exist for individual bases; no much larger clone is one base distant.

Based on the germline V gene, the CDR1 and CDR2 sequences are SQVTM and ANQGSEA. The germline ends are 9 bases apart after V is trimmed by 4 bases and J by 6 bases. The CDR3 goes from the cysteine to the phenylalanine over 11 residues. Only CDR3 DNA is held: 33 bases, read in frame from base 1. Each collaborating institution followed its own protocols to collect whole blood in K2EDTA tubes. For TCRbeta analysis, collaborators shipped samples in one of three forms: frozen whole blood, isolated PBMCs, or DNA extracted from either of those sample types. TCRbeta CDR3 regions were amplified from genomic DNA using the immunoSEQ Assay, a bias-controlled multiplex PCR. The authors' analysis ran thus. Within the assay, amplification of reference gene primers was used to estimate how many nucleated cells each sample contained. Sequence reads were collapsed and filtered to measure the absolute abundance of every unique TCRbeta CDR3 rearrangement. For each sample, productive Simpson clonality was calculated by taking the square root of Simpson's diversity index across productive rearrangements. Sourced from immuneACCESS, this table was stored by TCRdb with only in-frame sequences that have V and J called. A share of the clones is absent; for the studies checked, an unresolved V gene accounts for under half, and the remainder has no known explanation. V and J calls plus clone size are reproduced from that table; the DNA served to infer D and trimming. This sample gives 150,000 to 200,000 clones in total; around 80% of them show up just once. The biggest ten clones account for roughly a fifth of the sample.

Overall study outcomes, separate from this receptor: How much clinical and demographic metadata was included differed by source and by participant, and the metadata was provided uncurated.

The receptor chain draws on TRBV29-1 and TRBJ1-2; confidence is insufficient to name the D gene. The origin of this receptor is a woman over 75 with acute or convalescent COVID-19. The sequenced sample was peripheral blood. The CDR3 protein sequence reads: CSVVWQDGYTF. In nucleotides, the sequence is TGCAGCGTTGTCTGGCAGGATGGCTACACCTTC.